The entry that follows covers one TCR beta chain sequence. What antigen it recognizes has not been identified. Per-base quality was not reported, and no clone a single base away is much larger than it. Collaborating institutions collected whole blood in K2EDTA tubes following their own protocols. For TCRbeta analysis, collaborators shipped samples as frozen whole blood, isolated PBMCs, or DNA extracted from either of those sample types. This sample is part of a study of blood T cell repertoires in COVID-19 (dated by TCRdb to the early 2020s). Regarding the research as a whole: Collaborator samples came from the United States, Italy and Spain and covered acute and convalescent phases of COVID-19. Deeply sampled blood TCRbeta repertoires from subjects exposed to, actively infected with, or recovered from COVID-19 were included in the dataset. The material from the prospective study consisted of cDNA or gDNA derived from T cells, B-cell-depleted T cells, or PBMCs. Sample metadata almost always included a de-identified subject ID, COVID-19 status, age in years and sex. The repertoires were released in a freely available public database meant as a resource for research on the immune response to SARS-CoV-2. Samples were obtained from the ongoing ImmuneRACE study (first 160 participants) and from about 1,300 subjects provided by 6 global collaborators. Where available, HLA class I and class II types were taken from metadata supplied by the sample provider and were not determined by assay-based typing. Broad study findings and their caveats: Clinical and demographic metadata were provided uncurated, with the amount varying by source and participant.

The CDR1 and CDR2 encoded by the germline V gene are SNHLY and FYNNEI. Including the terminal cysteine and phenylalanine, the CDR3 comprises 12 residues. Only the CDR3 portion is preserved as DNA: 36 bases, with reading frame beginning at the first base. Cut back by 7 bases and 4 bases, the V and J ends lie 10 bases apart. TCRbeta CDR3 regions were amplified from genomic DNA by means of the immunoSEQ Assay, a bias-controlled multiplex PCR. The authors' analysis ran thus. The number of nucleated cells in each sample was estimated by amplification of reference gene primers within the assay. To quantify the absolute abundance of each unique TCRbeta CDR3 rearrangement, sequence reads were collapsed and filtered. For each sample, productive Simpson clonality was calculated by taking the square root of Simpson's diversity index across productive rearrangements. In TCRdb, the immuneACCESS table is reduced to in-frame sequences with V and J assigned. These tables do not hold every clone; where another copy was compared, an unresolved V gene accounts for under half, and the others remain unexplained. V, J and clone size are those of that table, while D and trimming were read from the DNA. The sample table lists about 120,000 clones, over 60% of them with a count of one. Approximately 4.2% of the sample lies in the top ten.

Here the chain combines TRBV2 and TRBJ1-1; a tentative D call is TRBD1 (5 bases match). The clonotype was recovered from a woman aged 80 or older with acute or convalescent COVID-19. Sequenced: peripheral blood. In nucleotide form, the sequence is TGTGCCAGCAAACCCGGGGGCACTGAAGCTTTCTTT. This is translated as CASKPGGTEAFF. The variable domain in full, with residues beyond the CDR3 obtained from the reference TRBV2 and TRBJ1-1 genes, is EPEVTQTPSHQVTQMGQEVILRCVPISNHLYFYWYRQILGQKVEFLVSFYNNEISEKSEIFDDQFSVERPDGSNFTLKIRSTKLEDSAMYFCASKPGGTEAFFGQGTRLTVV.